This entry describes one TCR beta chain. The antigen remains unidentified. The ends were cut back, 2 bases at V and 7 bases at J, with 12 bases in the middle. Germline V gene sequence: CDR1 WSHSY, CDR2 SAAADI. There are 14 residues in the CDR3. The data derive from a study of cytomegalovirus exposure and HLA in healthy donors. Background on the study: In an earlier analysis, 90 million to 120 million unique TCR beta sequences were found from about 190 million T cells. Study-wide results and limits: Accurate predictions that matched the HLA-A and HLA-B alleles of most subjects were reportedly made from TCR beta sequences. Certain sequence variants were highly shared and formed a cluster, and this cluster was likely a sequencing artifact.

The PCR had 60 Vbeta and 13 Jbeta primers. Generated by immunoSEQ multiplex PCR, the TCRdb table keeps only in-frame clones and is missing some. The sample contains approximately 110,000 clones, 79% of which appear only once. The sample was PBMCs. This TCR was sampled from a middle-aged woman in good health and CMV-seronegative. V and J are TRBV10-2 and TRBJ2-1; perhaps TRBD1 as D (6 bases). CDR3 in DNA: TGCGCCAGCAGTGAGGCGATCCAGGGGAATGAGCAGTTCTTC. Translation gives CASSEAIQGNEQFF.